The 10 T cell receptor beta chains below all came from one sample that was sequenced in a study of blood T cells in healthy people across ages. A J-beta primer mix and a sample-barcoded 5' primer were used in a second PCR of about 6 to 12 cycles. TCRdb itself ran the 5' RACE reads through MiXCR, one entry per CDR3 protein. The sample has some 700,000 distinct CDR3 sequences; around 46% are singletons. The sample comprised blood. The receptors stem from a woman aged 55-70 years in good health.

The V gene is TRBV5-1, the J gene TRBJ2-2; 10 bases are a match to TRBD1. Germline lookup yields CDR1 SGHRS and CDR2 YFSETQ. V lost 5 bases, J lost 1 base, and 11 bases stayed unmatched. The CDR3 totals 18 residues. In DNA form, the CDR3 reads TGCGCCAGCAGAACGGGACAGGGGCGCCTATTGAACACCGGGGAGCTGTTTTTT. Translated: CASRTGQGRLLNTGELFF.

This clonotype was picked up a small number of times. The chain is built from TRBV20-1 and TRBJ2-1; 7 positions agree with TRBD1. V shed 0 bases and J 1 base; nucleotides not matched to a gene: 9. Germline V gene data show CDR1 as DFQATT and CDR2 as SNEGSKA (reference sequence). The CDR3 runs 17 residues. The CDR3 region has the DNA TGCAGTGCTAGAGATTATGCCGGGACAGCATCCTACAATGAGCAGTTCTTC. Encoded protein: CSARDYAGTASYNEQFF.

This clonotype was counted at least ten times. The chain links TRBV29-1 to TRBJ2-3; D ambiguous. Deletions cut 2 bases from V and 0 bases from J, with 9 bases between. CDR3 length: 14 residues. Germline CDR1 reads SQVTM; CDR2 reads ANQGSEA. The CDR3 here is CSVEIGQSTDTQYF. The DNA of the CDR3 is TGCAGCGTTGAAATTGGGCAGAGCACAGATACGCAGTATTTT.

This chain links TRBV6-5 with TRBJ2-7; possibly TRBD1 or TRBD2 for D (5 bases each). V lost 7 bases and J lost 2, with 12 bases in between. This CDR3 has 13 residues. Germline-derived CDR1 and CDR2 are MNHEY and SVGAGI. The CDR3 bases are TGTGCCAGCAATCCCGGGACCACCTACGAGCAGTACTTC. As protein: CASNPGTTYEQYF.

The chain links TRBV5-1 to TRBJ2-7; possibly TRBD2 for D (5 bases). The CDR3 has 15 amino acids. With 5 bases removed from V and 6 bases from J, the gap between germline ends came to 21 bases. Looked up from germline, CDR1 is SGHRS and CDR2 is YFSETQ. The CDR3 here is CASRPGGEPSSEQYF. CDR3 DNA sequence: TGCGCCAGCAGACCCGGAGGAGAACCATCGTCCGAGCAGTACTTC.

This clonotype appeared a single time. The chain combines TRBV7-9 with TRBJ2-3, with TRBD1 as a possible D gene (5 bases). In germline, CDR1 is SEHNR, CDR2 FQNEAQ (reference sequence). With 4 bases removed from V and 4 bases from J, the gap between germline ends came to 12 bases. The length of the CDR3 is 14 residues. CDR3 amino acids: CASSSRPGPDTQYF. CDR3 nucleotides: TGTGCCAGCAGCTCGCGACCAGGGCCAGATACGCAGTATTTT.

This clonotype was counted a few times. The chain joins TRBV12-3 or TRBV12-4 to TRBJ2-7; D remains unclear. The CDR3 is made up of 11 amino acids. Trimming stripped 3 bases from V and 6 bases from J, with 6 bases between. The CDR3 here is CASSFYSEQYF. The CDR3 nucleotides read TGTGCCAGCAGTTTCTATTCCGAGCAGTACTTC.

This rearrangement joins TRBV20-1 to TRBJ2-1; D remains ambiguous. The CDR3 covers 10 residues. Trimming took 7 bases from V and 12 from J, leaving 13 bases between them. Germline V gene lookup returns CDR1 DFQATT and CDR2 SNEGSKA (reference sequence). Here the CDR3 DNA reads TGCAGTGTTGAGGAAACGGTGCAGTTCTTC. Encoded protein: CSVEETVQFF.

This clonotype was counted between two and nine times. The gene calls are TRBV20-1 and TRBJ2-4; D ambiguous. Matching the DNA end better, TRBJ2-5 makes the J call doubtful. Germline V gene data show CDR1 as DFQATT and CDR2 as SNEGSKA (reference sequence). This CDR3 has 12 amino acids. The CDR3 reads CSARRVPETQYF. The CDR3 DNA reads TGCAGTGCGAGGAGAGTCCCGGAGACCCAGTACTTC.

The V gene is TRBV6-5, the J gene TRBJ1-1; 9 bases fit TRBD1. The CDR3 totals 15 residues. CDR1 and CDR2 from the germline V gene are MNHEY and SVGAGI. V lost 3 bases, J lost 2 bases, and 4 bases stayed unmatched. CDR3 in DNA: TGTGCCAGCAGTTATGGGGGACAGGGTAACACTGAAGCTTTCTTT. Translating it yields CASSYGGQGNTEAFF.